This T cell receptor (beta chain) appears in the sequencing data of a study of spatial heterogeneity in lung cancer. In the library, each TCR cDNA molecule bore its own unique molecular identifier. A single record per CDR3 protein comes from TCRdb applying MiXCR to the 5' RACE reads. The table has approximately 47,000 distinct CDR3 sequences, less than 9% seen once. Only a few counts were recorded for this clonotype. Its target is not known. Time point denoted: sample taken at primary tumor resection. Sequencing covered unsorted whole RNA taken from tumor, nontumor lung or frozen PBMC. The donors comprised about 70 untreated early-stage non-small cell lung cancer patients. Broader study findings: Blood showed ubiquitous tumor TCRs more often at resection than at routine follow-up.

This CDR3 is 15 amino acids long. V dropped 0 bases and J dropped 6; count of bases not matched to a gene: 3. In germline, CDR1 is MGHRA, CDR2 YSYEKL. The receptor's source is a female donor with early-stage non-small cell lung cancer. The chain links TRBV4-1 to TRBJ2-3, with 10 bases matching TRBD2. The sequenced sample was PBMCs, obtained at surgery. The CDR3 loop is CASSQESGGADTQYF. Written as DNA, the CDR3 is TGCGCCAGCAGCCAAGAGAGCGGGGGGGCGGATACGCAGTATTTT.